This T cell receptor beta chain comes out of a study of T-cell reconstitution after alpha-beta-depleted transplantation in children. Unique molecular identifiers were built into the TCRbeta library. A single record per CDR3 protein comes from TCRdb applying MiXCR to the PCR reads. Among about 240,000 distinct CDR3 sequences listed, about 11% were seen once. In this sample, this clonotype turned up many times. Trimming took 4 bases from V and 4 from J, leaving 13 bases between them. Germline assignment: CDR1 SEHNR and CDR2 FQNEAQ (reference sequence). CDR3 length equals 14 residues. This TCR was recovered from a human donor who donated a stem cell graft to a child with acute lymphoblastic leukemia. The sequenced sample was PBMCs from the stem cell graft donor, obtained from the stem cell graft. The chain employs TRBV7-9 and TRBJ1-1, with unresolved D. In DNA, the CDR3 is TGTGCCAGCAGCTCGACCCATTTGGGCACTGAAGCTTTCTTT. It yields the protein CASSSTHLGTEAFF.